Listed here are 23 T cell receptor beta chains from one sample, sequenced in a study of blood T cells in healthy people across ages. The authors ran a second PCR of about 6 to 11 cycles using a sample-barcoded 5' primer and a J-beta primer mix. TCRdb used MiXCR to reprocess the 5' RACE reads, holding one entry per CDR3 protein. The sample shows about 2 million distinct CDR3 sequences, about 50% of them seen only once. Material for sequencing was blood. These receptors originate from a woman in her 40s in good health.

The count of this clonotype is one. The chain employs TRBV18 and TRBJ2-1; a weak D match, TRBD1 (5 bases). Trimming shortened V by 2 bases and J by 10 bases, and 9 bases separated the two germline ends. The CDR3 has 12 residues. Germline V gives CDR1 KGHSH, CDR2 LQKENI. The CDR3 is CASSPSGHEQFF. In DNA, the CDR3 is TGTGCCAGCTCACCATCAGGGCACGAGCAGTTCTTC.

This clonotype has a handful of counts. The chain has TRBV21-1 and TRBJ2-6; whether TRBD1, the table's D call, matches the DNA was not checked. TRBV21-1 is a listed pseudogene. The CDR3 runs 19 residues. CDR3 coding DNA: TGTGCCAGCAACCAATGGGAGGGACAGGGGACTTCTGGGGCCAACGTCCTGACTTTC. This encodes CASNQWEGQGTSGANVLTF.

V gene TRBV11-3 combines with J gene TRBJ2-7; TRBD1 might be the D (6 bases). Germline V CDR1 and CDR2: SGHNT, YENEEA. This CDR3 contains 13 residues. V lost 5 bases and J lost 6, with 14 bases in between. The CDR3 loop reads CASSHNRAAEQYF. DNA of the CDR3: TGTGCCAGCAGCCATAACAGGGCGGCCGAGCAGTACTTC.

This chain's CDR3 is CASSLTGSQYELYF. The DNA for the CDR3 is TGTGCCAGCAGTTTAACGGGCAGTCAATACGAGCTGTACTTC. This chain joins TRBV28 and TRBJ2-5, with no clear D. Germline CDR1 MDHEN, CDR2 SYDVKM. The CDR3 has 14 amino acids. Trimming shortened V by 2 bases and J by 13 bases, and 20 bases separated the two germline ends.

The chain links TRBV6-1 to TRBJ2-1, with D perhaps being TRBD1 or TRBD2 (5 bases each). Deletions cut 0 bases from V and 5 bases from J, with 11 bases between. The CDR3 is 15 residues long. CDR1 and CDR2 from the germline V gene are MNHNS and SASEGT. The CDR3 loop reads CASSEAPTGHNEQFF. In DNA, the CDR3 is TGTGCCAGCAGTGAAGCCCCGACGGGACACAATGAGCAGTTCTTC.

The chain has TRBV6-5 and TRBJ2-6; 9 nucleotides align to TRBD1. This CDR3 is built from 18 residues. V shed 0 bases, J shed 0 bases, and the junction held 3 bases outside the gene matches. The germline gives CDR1 MNHEY, CDR2 SVGAGI. CDR3 DNA sequence: TGTGCCAGCAGTTACTCGCGGGACAGGGCCTCTGGGGCCAACGTCCTGACTTTC. This gives the protein CASSYSRDRASGANVLTF.

This clonotype came up a few times. The chain is built from TRBV6-2 or TRBV6-3 and TRBJ2-1, with a possible D match to TRBD1 (6 bases). Trimming left V 0 bases short and J 10 bases short, with 16 bases between. The CDR3 is 15 amino acids. Germline CDR1 reads MNHEY; CDR2 reads SVGEGT. Here the CDR3 DNA reads TGTGCCAGCAGTTACTCGAGTGATCCCGGGACAGAGCAGTTCTTC. Translated, it gives CASSYSSDPGTEQFF.

This clonotype was picked up one time. The V gene is TRBV6-2 or TRBV6-3, the J gene TRBJ2-7, with TRBD2 as a possible D gene (6 bases). CDR1 is MNHEY and CDR2 is SVGEGT in the germline V gene. The V and J ends lost 0 bases and 6 bases respectively, with 15 bases between them. This CDR3 has 15 amino acids. The CDR3 is CASSYSKLAGGEQYF. The CDR3 DNA sequence: TGTGCCAGCAGTTACTCCAAACTAGCTGGCGGCGAGCAGTACTTC.

The rearrangement uses TRBV28 and TRBJ1-2, with a possible D match to TRBD1 (5 bases). CDR3 length: 15 residues. The V end was cut by 6 bases, the J end by 2 bases, with 16 bases between. The germline gives CDR1 MDHEN, CDR2 SYDVKM. CDR3 nucleotide sequence: TGTGCCAGCAGCCAAGGGGCCCCCACCAACTATGGCTACACCTTC. Protein: CASSQGAPTNYGYTF.

The chain combines TRBV19 with TRBJ2-7; tentatively, D is TRBD2 (5 bases). Germline V lookup: CDR1 LNHDA, CDR2 SQIVND (reference sequence). The CDR3 covers 14 residues. V lost 2 bases and J 5 bases, leaving 13 bases between the germline ends. In nucleotides, the CDR3 is TGTGCCAGTAGTATATCGGGGTCGGGCAACGAGCAGTACTTC. Amino acids: CASSISGSGNEQYF.

This chain links TRBV12-3 or TRBV12-4 with TRBJ2-3; a possible D gene is TRBD2 (6 bases). Trimming left V 5 bases short and J 2 bases short, with 11 bases between. The CDR3 totals 14 residues. The CDR3 is CASSRGSDTDTQYF. Here the CDR3 DNA reads TGTGCCAGCAGTCGGGGGTCGGACACAGATACGCAGTATTTT.

At least ten counts were recorded for this clonotype. This sequence joins TRBV7-2 and TRBJ2-6, with 7 bases aligning to TRBD1. The CDR3 spans 16 residues. Germline trimming cut 1 base from V and 3 bases from J; bases unmatched to any gene: 3. Germline V gene sequence: CDR1 SGHTA, CDR2 FQGNSA. The CDR3 DNA sequence: TGTGCCAGCAGCTTAGAAGGGGGCGGTGGGGCCAACGTCCTGACTTTC. This sequence encodes CASSLEGGGGANVLTF.

CDR3 amino acids: CASGAVAQETQYF. The CDR3 DNA follows: TGTGCCAGCGGCGCAGTCGCGCAAGAGACCCAGTACTTC. The rearrangement links TRBV28 to TRBJ2-5; D not certain. V dropped 8 bases and J dropped 2 bases, with 12 bases sitting between them. The length of the CDR3 is 13 residues. The germline V gene has CDR1 MDHEN and CDR2 SYDVKM.

This clonotype was seen a few times. This chain uses TRBV5-1 with TRBJ2-5, with a tentative D call TRBD1 (6 bases). CDR3 size: 16 residues. The V and J ends lost 0 bases and 4 bases respectively, with 16 bases between them. Germline lookup yields CDR1 SGHRS and CDR2 YFSETQ. The CDR3 bases are TGCGCCAGCAGCTTGGGAATAGCAGGGGTCGGAGAGACCCAGTACTTC. Amino acids: CASSLGIAGVGETQYF.

This chain links TRBV6-5 with TRBJ2-4, with 7 bases matching TRBD1. The assigned J gene may be wrong: the sequence end matches TRBJ2-7 better. The germline CDR1 and CDR2 sequences are MNHEY and SVGAGI. The CDR3 is 14 amino acids. The CDR3 is CASSYRDRFYEQYF. The CDR3 DNA is TGTGCCAGCAGTTACCGGGACAGATTCTACGAGCAGTACTTC.

The rearrangement links TRBV15 to TRBJ2-5; D tentatively reads TRBD1 or TRBD2 (5 bases each). Germline lookup yields CDR1 LNHNV and CDR2 YYDKDF (reference sequence). The CDR3 is made up of 14 amino acids. V was pared by 1 base and J by 3 bases, with 9 bases between. The CDR3 sequence is CATSRAGPKETQYF. The CDR3 DNA follows: TGTGCCACCAGCAGAGCGGGGCCAAAAGAGACCCAGTACTTC.

In this sample, this clonotype turned up many times. This may come from a read error, since a much larger clone is one base off. The V call is TRBV5-1, the J call TRBJ2-7; 12 positions match TRBD2. The CDR3 totals 14 residues. With 4 bases clipped from V and 7 bases from J, the junction kept 6 bases outside the gene matches. CDR1 SGHRS and CDR2 YFSETQ come from the germline V gene. CDR3 sequence (DNA): TGCGCCAGCAGCCCTAGCGGGGGGGCCAATGAGCAGTACTTC. Protein: CASSPSGGANEQYF.

The chain uses TRBV7-9 and TRBJ2-7; TRBD1 matches 7 bases. Trimming cost V 5 bases and J 5 bases; bases outside gene matches: 6. The CDR3 runs to 13 residues. CDR1 and CDR2 from the germline V gene are SEHNR and FQNEAQ (reference sequence). The CDR3 region is CASSGQETNEQYF. In DNA form, the CDR3 reads TGTGCCAGCAGCGGACAGGAGACGAACGAGCAGTACTTC.

The chain couples TRBV20-1 to TRBJ2-5; D is undetermined. The germline V and J ends were trimmed by 6 bases and 2 bases, with 10 bases remaining between them. Germline CDR1 and CDR2: DFQATT and SNEGSKA (reference sequence). The CDR3 spans 12 residues. The CDR3 nucleotides are TGCAGTGCAAGACGTAAGCAAGAGACCCAGTACTTC. Translating it yields CSARRKQETQYF.

V is TRBV11-2 and J is TRBJ2-3, with D unclear. In germline, CDR1 is SGHAT, CDR2 FQNNGV. The CDR3 sequence is 13 residues long. V lost 5 bases to trimming and J lost 5 bases, with 11 bases between them. The CDR3 nucleotides are TGTGCCAGCAGCGTAGTACGTCAAGATACGCAGTATTTT. Its protein is CASSVVRQDTQYF. The full variable domain, in which reference TRBV11-2 and TRBJ2-3 provide the parts outside the CDR3, is EAGVAQSPRYKIIEKRQSVAFWCNPISGHATLYWYQQILGQGPKLLIQFQNNGVVDDSQLPKDRFSAERLKGVDSTLKIQPAKLEDSAVYLCASSVVRQDTQYFGPGTRLTVL.

This clonotype was seen ten or more times. This rearrangement joins TRBV28 to TRBJ2-7, with 7 nucleotides matching TRBD1. Germline assignment: CDR1 MDHEN and CDR2 SYDVKM. The CDR3 is made up of 15 amino acids. V was pared by 3 bases and J by 1 base, with 6 bases of the junction left unmatched. The CDR3 DNA reads as TGTGCCAGCAGTTTTTCCGGACAGGAATCCTACGAGCAGTACTTC. This translates into CASSFSGQESYEQYF.

The J gene is TRBJ2-1, the V gene TRBV10-1; D may be TRBD1 (6 bases). V lost 8 bases, J lost 5 bases, and 16 bases lay in between. CDR1 is WNHNN, CDR2 SYGVQD, per germline (reference sequence). This CDR3 is built from 14 residues. The chain's CDR3 is CASGPGTFNNEQFF. CDR3 nucleotide sequence: TGCGCCAGCGGTCCCGGGACATTTAACAATGAGCAGTTCTTC.

This chain's CDR3 is CATSRDRGPKNIQYF. The CDR3 nucleotides are TGTGCCACCAGCCGGGACAGGGGGCCCAAAAACATTCAGTACTTC. This sequence joins TRBV15 and TRBJ2-4; TRBD1 matches at 12 bases. The ends lost 5 bases at V and 2 bases at J; junction bases unmatched: 1. Looked up from germline, CDR1 is LNHNV and CDR2 is YYDKDF (reference sequence). There are 15 residues in the CDR3.